This T cell receptor (beta chain) was profiled in a study of shared clonotypes between healthy human individuals (dated by TCRdb to 2018 to 2020). Regarding the study in general: The cohort included three men and a couple of women between 18 and 49 years of age. Leukapheresis yielded between about 0.9 and 8.9 billion PBMCs per donor. The study deeply sequenced blood TCR repertoires of five healthy adults to estimate repertoire size and the extent of clonotype sharing between individuals. Per donor, three plates each were used for CD4 naive and CD4 memory, two for CD8 naive, and one for CD8 memory. To increase sequencing depth and limit assay-specific biases, TCR repertoire library preparation and sequencing were carried out by different laboratories using diverse techniques. The paper as a whole reports these results and caveats: Incomplete sequencing was indicated by rarefaction of sorted-subset datasets, despite the large sequencing depth. Sampling was restricted to blood, and TCR repertoires in tissues likely differ from the TCR repertoires found in blood. Compared with non-shared clonotypes, the clonotypes found in all four sorted-subset donors had higher generation probabilities. Across four donors, 5% to 6% of naive CD4, 3% to 3.5% of naive CD8, approximately 2.5% of memory CD4, and under 0.45% of memory CD8 clonotypes were shared. Because the study included only a small number of donors, the genetic and exposure-history diversity represented was limited. Naive subsets generally had larger estimated clonotype richness than memory subsets. Pairwise subsampling indicated that sequencing depth was expected to affect the degree of clonotype sharing among donors.

Concerning this clone itself: Which antigen it targets is not known. The sample holds no much larger clone one base away, and base qualities are not on file. The same CDR3 can be traced to other DNA sequences in this sample.

The donors were healthy, HIV-negative adults with no recently reported acute infections or vaccinations. Only Caucasian adults living in Nashville, Tennessee, USA were represented among the donors. Magnetic negative selection was used to enrich CD4+ T cells, after which naive cells were positively selected on CD45RA and the negative fraction became the memory subset. Blood was obtained by leukapheresis, after which PBMCs were separated by Ficoll-Histopaque density gradient centrifugation and cryopreserved in liquid nitrogen vapor phase. Purity and quantity of every magnetically sorted T cell population were checked by analytical flow cytometry. Each sorted fraction had its genomic DNA isolated and then quantified by UV absorbance on a Nanodrop 2000c. TCR CDR3 regions were amplified from genomic DNA by multiplex PCR using the deep immunoSEQ assay. Extracted genomic DNA from each cell subset was spread evenly across all wells of several immunoSEQ 96-well plates, with each plate serving as a replicate. Each replicate PCR for sorted subsets received around 200 ng genomic DNA, equal to about 29,000 T cell genomes. Purified libraries were quantified with a Qubit 3.0 fluorometer, sized on a Bioanalyzer 2100, and re-quantified with the KAPA Library Quantification kit. A separate single-read 150-cycle Illumina NextSeq 550 flow cell was used to sequence each immunoSEQ 96-well plate. As for how the authors treated the data: Because the immunoSEQ output held only junctional sequences and lacked quality scores, the filtering could not match the filtering applied to full-length reads. To assign V/J genes and CDR3, sequences were annotated against IMGT germline references using PyIR, a Python wrapper for IgBLAST v1.9. Any read was removed if the V/J assignment was weak (E-value above 1e-6), the CDR3 was missing, or the read contained stop codons, out-of-frame junctions, or ambiguous translated residues. V3J clonotypes were defined as sequences sharing an identical inferred V gene, J gene, and CDR3 amino acid sequence. To compute the percentage overlap between repertoires, the number of shared unique clonotypes was divided by the size of the smaller repertoire. Richness of each repertoire was evaluated using RTK rarefaction, the Chao1 estimator, and Recon v2.1 estimates of unobserved clonotypes. Generation probabilities were computed with OLGA for all TCRbeta clonotypes obtained by the gDNA method from several donors. The source is immuneACCESS, and TCRdb retained only in-frame sequences with V and J called. Part of the clones is not carried over; for the studies checked, unresolved V genes explain less than half of this, and the remainder is unexplained. V, J and clone size reflect that table, while D and trimming were determined from the DNA. This sample gives fewer than 400,000 clones in total; approximately 74% of them show up just once. 10% of the sample is held by the ten biggest clonotypes.

V and J are truncated by 4 bases and 0 bases respectively, leaving an intervening sequence of 11 bases. CDR1 and CDR2 are drawn from the germline V gene: SGHRS, YFSETQ. The CDR3 runs 15 amino acids, cysteine and phenylalanine included. CDR3 DNA only is kept here, 45 bases in frame from base 1. Sequencing was performed on memory CD4+ T cells sorted from blood. This specimen's cell subset or site label, per the study, means: CD45RA-negative fraction. The chain is made from TRBV5-1 and TRBJ1-5; TRBD1 is perhaps the D gene, given 6 matching bases. This sequence originates from a man younger than 40 in good health. The DNA sequence is given as TGCGCCAGCAGCCCGGGGGCGAATAGCAATCAGCCCCAGCATTTT. This translates into CASSPGANSNQPQHF. Full variable domain (CDR3 extended with the reference TRBV5-1 and TRBJ1-5 proteins): KAGVTQTPRYLIKTRGQQVTLSCSPISGHRSVSWYQQTPGQGLQFLFEYFSETQRNKGNFPGRFSGRQFSNSRSEMNVSTLELGDSALYLCASSPGANSNQPQHFGDGTRLSIL.